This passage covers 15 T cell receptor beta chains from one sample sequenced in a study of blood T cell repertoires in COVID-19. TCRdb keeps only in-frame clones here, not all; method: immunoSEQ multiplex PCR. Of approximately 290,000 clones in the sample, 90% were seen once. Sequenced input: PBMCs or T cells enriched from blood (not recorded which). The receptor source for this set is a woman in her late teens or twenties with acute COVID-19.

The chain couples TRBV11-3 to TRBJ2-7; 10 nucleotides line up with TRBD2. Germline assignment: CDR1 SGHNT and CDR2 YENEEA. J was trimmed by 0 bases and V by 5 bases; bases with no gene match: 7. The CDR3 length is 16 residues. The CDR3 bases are TGTGCCAGCAGCCCTCGCCCTAGCGGGAGCTCCTACGAGCAGTACTTC. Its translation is CASSPRPSGSSYEQYF. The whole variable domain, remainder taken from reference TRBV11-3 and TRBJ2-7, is EAGVVQSPRYKIIEKKQPVAFWCNPISGHNTLYWYLQNLGQGPELLIRYENEEAVDDSQLPKDRFSAERLKGVDSTLKIQPAELGDSAVYLCASSPRPSGSSYEQYFGPGTRLTVT.

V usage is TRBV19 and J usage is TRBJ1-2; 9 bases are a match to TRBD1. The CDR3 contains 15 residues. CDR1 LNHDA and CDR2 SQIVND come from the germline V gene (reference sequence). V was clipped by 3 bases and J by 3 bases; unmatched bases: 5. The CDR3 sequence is CASSMWTGADYGYTF. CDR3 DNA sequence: TGTGCCAGTAGTATGTGGACAGGGGCCGACTATGGCTACACCTTC.

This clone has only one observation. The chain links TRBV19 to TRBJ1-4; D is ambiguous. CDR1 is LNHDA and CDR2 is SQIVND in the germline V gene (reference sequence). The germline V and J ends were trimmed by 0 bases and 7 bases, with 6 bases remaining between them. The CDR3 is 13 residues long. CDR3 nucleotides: TGTGCCAGTAGTATAGAGGCAGGTGAAAAACTGTTTTTT. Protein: CASSIEAGEKLFF. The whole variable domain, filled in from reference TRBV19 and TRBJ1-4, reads DGGITQSPKYLFRKEGQNVTLSCEQNLNHDAMYWYRQDPGQGLRLIYYSQIVNDFQKGDIAEGYSVSREKKESFPLTVTSAQKNPTAFYLCASSIEAGEKLFFGSGTQLSVL.

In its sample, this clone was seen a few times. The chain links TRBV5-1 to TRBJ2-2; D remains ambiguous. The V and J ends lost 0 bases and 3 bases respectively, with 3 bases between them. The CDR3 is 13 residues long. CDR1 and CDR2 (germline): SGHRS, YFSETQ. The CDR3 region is CASSLEHTGELFF. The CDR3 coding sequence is TGCGCCAGCAGCTTGGAGCACACCGGGGAGCTGTTTTTT. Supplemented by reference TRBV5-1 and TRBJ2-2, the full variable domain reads KAGVTQTPRYLIKTRGQQVTLSCSPISGHRSVSWYQQTPGQGLQFLFEYFSETQRNKGNFPGRFSGRQFSNSRSEMNVSTLELGDSALYLCASSLEHTGELFFGEGSRLTVL.

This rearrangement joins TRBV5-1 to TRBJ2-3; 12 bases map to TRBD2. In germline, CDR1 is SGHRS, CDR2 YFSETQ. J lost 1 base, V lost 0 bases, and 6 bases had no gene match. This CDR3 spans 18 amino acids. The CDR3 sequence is CASSLGTSGKRGTDTQYF. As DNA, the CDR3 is TGCGCCAGCAGCTTGGGGACTAGCGGGAAGCGGGGCACAGATACGCAGTATTTT.

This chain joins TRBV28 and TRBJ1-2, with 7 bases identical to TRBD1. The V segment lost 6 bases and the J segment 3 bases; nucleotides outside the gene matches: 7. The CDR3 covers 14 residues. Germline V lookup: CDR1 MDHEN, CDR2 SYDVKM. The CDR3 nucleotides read TGTGCCAGCAGGGCGACAGGGTCCTACTATGGCTACACCTTC. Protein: CASRATGSYYGYTF.

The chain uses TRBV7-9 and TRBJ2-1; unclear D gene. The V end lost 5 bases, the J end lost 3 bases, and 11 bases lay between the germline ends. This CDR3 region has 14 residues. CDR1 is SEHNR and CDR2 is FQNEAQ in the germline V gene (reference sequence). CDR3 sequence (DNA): TGTGCCAGCAGCCAGAATACCGACTACAATGAGCAGTTCTTC. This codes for CASSQNTDYNEQFF. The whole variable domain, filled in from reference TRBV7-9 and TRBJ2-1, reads DTGVSQNPRHKITKRGQNVTFRCDPISEHNRLYWYRQTLGQGPEFLTYFQNEAQLEKSRLLSDRFSAERPKGSFSTLEIQRTEQGDSAMYLCASSQNTDYNEQFFGPGTRLTVL.

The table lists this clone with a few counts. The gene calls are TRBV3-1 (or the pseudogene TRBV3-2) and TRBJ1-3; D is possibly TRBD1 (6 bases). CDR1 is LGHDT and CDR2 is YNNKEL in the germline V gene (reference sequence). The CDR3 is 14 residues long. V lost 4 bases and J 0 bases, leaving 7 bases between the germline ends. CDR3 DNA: TGTGCCAGCAGCCCACAGGGCTCTGGAAACACCATATATTTT. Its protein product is CASSPQGSGNTIYF.

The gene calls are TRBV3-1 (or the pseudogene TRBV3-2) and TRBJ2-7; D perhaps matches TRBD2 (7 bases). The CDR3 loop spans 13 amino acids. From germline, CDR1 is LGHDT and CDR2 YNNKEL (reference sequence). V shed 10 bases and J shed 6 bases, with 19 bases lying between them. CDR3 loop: CATYRTASGEQYF. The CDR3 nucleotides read TGTGCCACCTACAGGACAGCTAGCGGCGAGCAGTACTTC.

The CDR3 DNA is TGTGCCAGCAGCTTAGGAGGGAGAGGTTCCCTTTACGAGCAGTACTTC. Protein: CASSLGGRGSLYEQYF. The chain couples TRBV7-8 to TRBJ2-7; D possibly corresponds to TRBD2 (5 bases). The ends were cut back, 1 base at V and 4 bases at J, with 17 bases in the middle. CDR1 is SGHVS and CDR2 is FQNEAQ in the germline V gene. The CDR3 is made up of 16 amino acids. Supplemented by reference TRBV7-8 and TRBJ2-7, the full variable domain reads GAGVSQSPRYKVAKRGQDVALRCDPISGHVSLFWYQQALGQGPEFLTYFQNEAQLDKSGLPSDRFFAERPEGSVSTLKIQRTQQEDSAVYLCASSLGGRGSLYEQYFGPGTRLTVT.

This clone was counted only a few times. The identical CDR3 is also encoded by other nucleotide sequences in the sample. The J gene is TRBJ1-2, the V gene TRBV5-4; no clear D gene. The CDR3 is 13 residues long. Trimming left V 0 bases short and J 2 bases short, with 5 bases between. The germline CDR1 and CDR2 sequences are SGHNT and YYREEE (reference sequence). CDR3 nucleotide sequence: TGTGCCAGCAGCTTGGAACGGAACTATGGCTACACCTTC. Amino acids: CASSLERNYGYTF.

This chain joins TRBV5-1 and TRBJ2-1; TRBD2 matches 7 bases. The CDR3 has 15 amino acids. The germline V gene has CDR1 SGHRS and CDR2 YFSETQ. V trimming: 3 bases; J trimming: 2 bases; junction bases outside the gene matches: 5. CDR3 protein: CASSYEAGAYNEQFF. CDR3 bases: TGCGCCAGCAGCTACGAGGCGGGAGCCTACAATGAGCAGTTCTTC.

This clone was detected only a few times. The CDR3 DNA reads as TGCGCCAGCAGCCACCCCACCCCCCGCGGGAGGGGAGAGACCCAGTACTTC. Amino acid sequence: CASSHPTPRGRGETQYF. This chain connects TRBV4-1 to TRBJ2-5, with TRBD2 matching 9 bases. J lost 4 bases, V lost 3 bases, and 12 bases had no gene match. This CDR3 comprises 17 residues. CDR1 is MGHRA, CDR2 YSYEKL, per germline.

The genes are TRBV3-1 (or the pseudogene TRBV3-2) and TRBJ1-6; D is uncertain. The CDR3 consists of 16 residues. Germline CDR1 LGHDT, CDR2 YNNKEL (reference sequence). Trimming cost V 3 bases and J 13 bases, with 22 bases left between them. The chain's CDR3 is CASSHDRGQLHPPLHF. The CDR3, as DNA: TGTGCCAGCAGCCATGACCGGGGTCAACTTCATCCGCCCCTCCACTTT.

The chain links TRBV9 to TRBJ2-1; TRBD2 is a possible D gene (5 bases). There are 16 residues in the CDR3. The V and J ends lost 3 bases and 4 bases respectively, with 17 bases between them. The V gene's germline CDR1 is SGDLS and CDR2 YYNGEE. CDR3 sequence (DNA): TGTGCCAGCAGCGCTAGCCTCCGGAGCTCTTACAATGAGCAGTTCTTC. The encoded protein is CASSASLRSSYNEQFF.